This is a list of T cell receptor beta chains from one sample in a study of blood T cell repertoires in COVID-19. TCRdb keeps only in-frame clones here, not all; method: immunoSEQ multiplex PCR. Here the sample spans 450,000 to 600,000 clones, roughly 87% being singletons. Specimen: PBMCs or T cells enriched from blood (not recorded which). The receptors shown here come from a woman aged 18-30 years who had recovered from COVID-19. The CDR3 runs from the conserved cysteine through the conserved F or W. The D gene is left open where the match is weak. Some rows mark clone size as missing; the rest say once, few, many or name a class of expanded clone.

j_call: TRBJ1-3; clone_size: .; v_call: TRBV7-8; d_call: .; cdr3_aa: CASSSWTSGNTIYF; cdr3_nt: TGTGCCAGCTCTTCTTGGACATCTGGAAACACCATATATTTT
j_call: TRBJ2-5; clone_size: .; v_call: TRBV5-1; d_call: .; cdr3_aa: CASSLVLPPVGETQYF; cdr3_nt: TGCGCCAGCAGTCTAGTACTTCCCCCGGTGGGAGAGACCCAGTACTTC
j_call: TRBJ1-3; clone_size: .; v_call: TRBV28; d_call: .; cdr3_aa: CASSDSTGTPGNTIYF; cdr3_nt: TGTGCCAGCAGCGACTCCACCGGGACTCCCGGAAACACCATATATTTT
j_call: TRBJ2-6; clone_size: .; v_call: TRBV5-1; d_call: .; cdr3_aa: CASTRVNSGANVLTF; cdr3_nt: TGCGCCAGCACCAGGGTGAACTCTGGGGCCAACGTCCTGACTTTC
j_call: TRBJ2-7; clone_size: .; v_call: TRBV5-1; d_call: .; cdr3_aa: CASSLGRGSYEQYF; cdr3_nt: TGCGCCAGCAGCTTGGGACGGGGATCCTACGAGCAGTACTTC
j_call: TRBJ2-5; clone_size: .; v_call: TRBV7-2; d_call: .; cdr3_aa: CASSLVGETQYF; cdr3_nt: TGTGCCAGCAGCTTAGTCGGGGAGACCCAGTACTTC
j_call: TRBJ1-6; clone_size: .; v_call: TRBV30; d_call: TRBD1; cdr3_aa: CALQRTGYNSPLHF; cdr3_nt: TGTGCCTTACAAAGGACAGGCTATAATTCACCCCTCCACTTT
j_call: TRBJ1-4; clone_size: .; v_call: TRBV5-1; d_call: TRBD1; cdr3_aa: CASSPGPGQGGLFF; cdr3_nt: TGCGCCAGCAGCCCCGGCCCAGGACAGGGTGGGCTGTTTTTT
j_call: TRBJ1-2; clone_size: .; v_call: TRBV7-6; d_call: .; cdr3_aa: CASSPRPTAPNYGYTF; cdr3_nt: TGTGCCAGCAGCCCCCGACCGACAGCCCCGAACTATGGCTACACCTTC
j_call: TRBJ1-5; clone_size: .; v_call: TRBV10-3; d_call: .; cdr3_aa: CAISDYRDGNQPQHF; cdr3_nt: TGTGCCATCAGTGATTACAGGGACGGCAATCAGCCCCAGCATTTT
j_call: TRBJ1-2; clone_size: once; v_call: TRBV28; d_call: TRBD1; cdr3_aa: CASSPDRGNYGYTF; cdr3_nt: TGTGCCAGCAGCCCTGACAGGGGTAACTATGGCTACACCTTC
j_call: TRBJ1-2; clone_size: few; v_call: TRBV4-2; d_call: .; cdr3_aa: CASSHEWELNGYTF; cdr3_nt: TGTGCCAGCAGCCATGAGTGGGAGTTGAATGGCTACACCTTC
j_call: TRBJ1-5; clone_size: .; v_call: TRBV6-5; d_call: TRBD1; cdr3_aa: CASKTGTDNQPQHF; cdr3_nt: TGTGCCAGCAAAACCGGGACAGACAATCAGCCCCAGCATTTT
j_call: TRBJ1-1; clone_size: .; v_call: TRBV7-9; d_call: .; cdr3_aa: CASSSQGGRTEAFF; cdr3_nt: TGTGCCAGCAGCTCACAGGGAGGGAGGACTGAAGCTTTCTTT
j_call: TRBJ1-2; clone_size: .; v_call: TRBV7-9; d_call: .; cdr3_aa: CASSFEGASNYGYTF; cdr3_nt: TGTGCCAGCAGCTTCGAAGGGGCCAGTAACTATGGCTACACCTTC
j_call: TRBJ1-2; clone_size: .; v_call: TRBV27; d_call: TRBD1; cdr3_aa: CASGRRDRVGSYTF; cdr3_nt: TGTGCCAGCGGGCGTCGGGACAGGGTAGGGAGCTACACCTTC
j_call: TRBJ1-1; clone_size: .; v_call: TRBV10-1; d_call: .; cdr3_aa: CASRPNRGSPEAFF; cdr3_nt: TGCGCCAGCAGGCCAAACCGGGGGAGTCCTGAAGCTTTCTTT
j_call: TRBJ2-6; clone_size: .; v_call: TRBV9; d_call: .; cdr3_aa: CASSEGARVSGANVLTF; cdr3_nt: TGTGCCAGCAGCGAAGGGGCAAGGGTCTCTGGGGCCAACGTCCTGACTTTC
j_call: TRBJ2-7; clone_size: .; v_call: TRBV29-1; d_call: TRBD2; cdr3_aa: CSVERGATLEQYF; cdr3_nt: TGCAGCGTCGAGCGGGGGGCGACCCTTGAGCAGTACTTC
j_call: TRBJ2-4; clone_size: .; v_call: TRBV27; d_call: .; cdr3_aa: CASRALAKNIQYF; cdr3_nt: TGTGCCAGCAGGGCTTTAGCCAAAAACATTCAGTACTTC
j_call: TRBJ1-2; clone_size: .; v_call: TRBV5-5; d_call: .; cdr3_aa: CASSLSWTISGYTF; cdr3_nt: TGTGCCAGCAGCTTGAGTTGGACAATTTCCGGCTACACCTTC
j_call: TRBJ2-4; clone_size: .; v_call: TRBV2; d_call: .; cdr3_aa: CASKVRGKNIQYF; cdr3_nt: TGTGCCAGCAAGGTCCGGGGGAAAAACATTCAGTACTTC
j_call: TRBJ1-6; clone_size: .; v_call: TRBV5-4; d_call: .; cdr3_aa: CASSLSLSPLHF; cdr3_nt: TGTGCCAGCAGCTTATCCCTTTCACCCCTCCACTTT
j_call: TRBJ1-4; clone_size: .; v_call: TRBV5-1; d_call: .; cdr3_aa: CASSLEGEGEKLFF; cdr3_nt: TGCGCCAGCAGCTTGGAGGGGGAGGGTGAAAAACTGTTTTTT
j_call: TRBJ2-5; clone_size: .; v_call: TRBV6-5; d_call: TRBD1; cdr3_aa: CAARQGALETQYF; cdr3_nt: TGTGCCGCAAGACAGGGGGCCCTGGAGACCCAGTACTTC
j_call: TRBJ2-2; clone_size: .; v_call: TRBV5-1; d_call: .; cdr3_aa: CASSLVPTNTGELFF; cdr3_nt: TGCGCCAGCAGCTTGGTGCCTACGAACACCGGGGAGCTGTTTTTT
j_call: TRBJ1-2; clone_size: .; v_call: TRBV5-4; d_call: .; cdr3_aa: CASSLRGYSSF; cdr3_nt: TGTGCCAGCAGCTTAAGGGGGTATAGCTCCTTC
j_call: TRBJ1-3; clone_size: .; v_call: TRBV4-2; d_call: TRBD1; cdr3_aa: CASSQDGTAGNTIYF; cdr3_nt: TGTGCCAGCAGCCAAGATGGGACAGCGGGAAACACCATATATTTT
j_call: TRBJ1-4; clone_size: .; v_call: TRBV7-9; d_call: .; cdr3_aa: CASSLGADEKLFF; cdr3_nt: TGTGCCAGCAGCTTAGGTGCAGATGAAAAACTGTTTTTT
j_call: TRBJ1-1; clone_size: .; v_call: TRBV29-1; d_call: TRBD1; cdr3_aa: CSVWLGGMAFF; cdr3_nt: TGCAGCGTGTGGTTAGGGGGCATGGCTTTCTTT
j_call: TRBJ2-1; clone_size: .; v_call: TRBV19; d_call: TRBD2; cdr3_aa: CASRLAGGLMYNEQFF; cdr3_nt: TGTGCCAGTAGACTAGCGGGGGGGTTGATGTACAATGAGCAGTTCTTC
j_call: TRBJ2-1; clone_size: .; v_call: TRBV9; d_call: TRBD2; cdr3_aa: CASSPSGGNWNEQFF; cdr3_nt: TGTGCCAGCAGCCCAAGCGGGGGGAATTGGAATGAGCAGTTCTTC
j_call: TRBJ1-2; clone_size: .; v_call: TRBV3-1/TRBV3-2; d_call: .; cdr3_aa: CASTSTGFFYGYTF; cdr3_nt: TGTGCCAGCACCTCTACCGGGTTTTTCTATGGCTACACCTTC
j_call: TRBJ2-3; clone_size: .; v_call: TRBV6-2/TRBV6-3; d_call: .; cdr3_aa: CASSYDSPGTDTQYF; cdr3_nt: TGTGCCAGCAGCTATGACTCGCCTGGGACAGATACGCAGTATTTT
j_call: TRBJ2-7; clone_size: once; v_call: TRBV5-1; d_call: TRBD1; cdr3_aa: CASSWGTGGQYEQYF; cdr3_nt: TGCGCCAGCAGCTGGGGGACAGGGGGCCAGTACGAGCAGTACTTC
j_call: TRBJ1-2; clone_size: once; v_call: TRBV30; d_call: TRBD1; cdr3_aa: CAWSTAPGQGASGYTF; cdr3_nt: TGTGCCTGGAGTACCGCACCGGGACAGGGGGCTAGTGGCTACACCTTC
j_call: TRBJ1-2; clone_size: .; v_call: TRBV19; d_call: .; cdr3_aa: CASSYANRNYGYTF; cdr3_nt: TGTGCCAGTAGTTACGCCAACAGGAACTATGGCTACACCTTC
j_call: TRBJ1-4; clone_size: .; v_call: TRBV4-1; d_call: .; cdr3_aa: CASSQGTGTGNEKLFF; cdr3_nt: TGCGCCAGCAGCCAAGGGACCGGGACTGGGAATGAAAAACTGTTTTTT
j_call: TRBJ2-2; clone_size: .; v_call: TRBV30; d_call: .; cdr3_aa: CAWSVIRAGELFF; cdr3_nt: TGTGCCTGGAGTGTAATCAGGGCCGGGGAGCTGTTTTTT
j_call: TRBJ2-3; clone_size: .; v_call: TRBV12-3/TRBV12-4; d_call: .; cdr3_aa: CASSLIRGDTQYF; cdr3_nt: TGTGCCAGCAGTCTAATCAGAGGGGATACGCAGTATTTT
j_call: TRBJ1-2; clone_size: .; v_call: TRBV9; d_call: .; cdr3_aa: CASSVDVRLGGYTF; cdr3_nt: TGTGCCAGCAGCGTAGATGTAAGGTTGGGCGGCTACACCTTC
j_call: TRBJ1-1; clone_size: .; v_call: TRBV5-4; d_call: TRBD1; cdr3_aa: CASSLGDRMNTEAFF; cdr3_nt: TGTGCCAGCAGCTTGGGGGACAGGATGAACACTGAAGCTTTCTTT
j_call: TRBJ1-1; clone_size: .; v_call: TRBV9; d_call: .; cdr3_aa: CASSAGGGRNTEAFF; cdr3_nt: TGTGCCAGCAGCGCGGGGGGAGGGCGGAACACTGAAGCTTTCTTT
j_call: TRBJ1-3; clone_size: .; v_call: TRBV7-8; d_call: TRBD1; cdr3_aa: CASSGDREGTIYF; cdr3_nt: TGTGCCAGCAGCGGCGACAGGGAAGGGACCATATATTTT
j_call: TRBJ2-6; clone_size: .; v_call: TRBV5-1; d_call: .; cdr3_aa: CASTQDASGANVLTF; cdr3_nt: TGCGCCAGCACACAGGACGCCTCTGGGGCCAACGTCCTGACTTTC
j_call: TRBJ2-5; clone_size: .; v_call: TRBV5-1; d_call: .; cdr3_aa: CASSPGQQETQYF; cdr3_nt: TGCGCCAGCAGCCCGGGACAACAAGAGACCCAGTACTTC
j_call: TRBJ1-3; clone_size: once; v_call: TRBV19; d_call: .; cdr3_aa: CASAEGLPSGNTIYF; cdr3_nt: TGTGCCAGTGCTGAGGGCCTCCCCTCTGGAAACACCATATATTTT
j_call: TRBJ2-5; clone_size: once; v_call: TRBV9; d_call: .; cdr3_aa: CASSVVTGGFGETQYF; cdr3_nt: TGTGCCAGCAGCGTAGTAACGGGGGGCTTTGGGGAGACCCAGTACTTC
j_call: TRBJ1-2; clone_size: .; v_call: TRBV10-3; d_call: .; cdr3_aa: CAIRGDSIAGYGYTF; cdr3_nt: TGTGCCATCAGGGGTGACAGCATAGCCGGCTATGGCTACACCTTC